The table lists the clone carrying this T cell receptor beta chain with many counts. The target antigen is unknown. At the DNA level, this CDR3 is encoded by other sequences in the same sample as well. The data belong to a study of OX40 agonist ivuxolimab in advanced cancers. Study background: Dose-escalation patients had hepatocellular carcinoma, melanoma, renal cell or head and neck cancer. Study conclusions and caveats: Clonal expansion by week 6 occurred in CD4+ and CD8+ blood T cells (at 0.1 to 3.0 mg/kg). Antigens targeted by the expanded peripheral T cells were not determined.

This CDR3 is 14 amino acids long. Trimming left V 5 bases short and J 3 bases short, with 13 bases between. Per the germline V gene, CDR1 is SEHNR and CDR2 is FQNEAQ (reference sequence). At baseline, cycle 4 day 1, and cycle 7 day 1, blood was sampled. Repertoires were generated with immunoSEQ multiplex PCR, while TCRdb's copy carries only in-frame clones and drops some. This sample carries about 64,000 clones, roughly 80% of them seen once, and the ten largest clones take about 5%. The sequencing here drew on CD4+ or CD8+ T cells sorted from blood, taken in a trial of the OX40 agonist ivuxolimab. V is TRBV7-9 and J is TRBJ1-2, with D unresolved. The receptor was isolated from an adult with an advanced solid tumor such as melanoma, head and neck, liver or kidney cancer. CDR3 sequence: CASSPLGFDYGYTF. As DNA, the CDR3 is TGTGCCAGCAGCCCCCTAGGGTTTGACTATGGCTACACCTTC.